A selection of T cell receptor beta chains follows, all from one sample in a study of regulatory T cells. Profiled with immunoSEQ multiplex PCR; TCRdb holds only in-frame clones, not every one. Of some 31,000 clones in the sample, over 90% were seen once. Sequencing was performed on conventional CD4+ T cells sorted from blood. The source is a child aged 2-15 years with CD3G deficiency. The CDR3 runs from the conserved cysteine through the conserved F or W. The D gene is left open where the match is weak. Clone size is shown for a subset of rows, as once, few, many or a class of expanded clone.

D gene	J gene	clone size	V gene	CDR3 DNA	CDR3 protein
NA	TRBJ1-5	NA	TRBV28	TGTGCCAGCAGTTCCCAGACGGTCCCGAGGCCCCAGCATTTT	CASSSQTVPRPQHF
NA	TRBJ2-7	NA	TRBV5-1	TGCGCCAGCAGCGTTCTGAGCGGCCTCGAGCAGTACTTC	CASSVLSGLEQYF
NA	TRBJ2-7	NA	TRBV11-2	TGTGCCAGCAGGGGCATACAGGGTCGGGAGCAGTACTTC	CASRGIQGREQYF
NA	TRBJ2-1	NA	TRBV18	TGTGCCAGCTCACCCGGATTCGGTTCCTACAATGAGCAGTTCTTC	CASSPGFGSYNEQFF
TRBD2	TRBJ2-3	NA	TRBV7-9	TGTGCCAGCAGCCCCGGGTTGACTAGCGGTTCAGGAGATACGCAGTATTTT	CASSPGLTSGSGDTQYF
NA	TRBJ2-1	NA	TRBV7-9	TGTGCCAGCAGCTTAGGCGGGTCCTACAATGAGCAGTTCTTC	CASSLGGSYNEQFF
NA	TRBJ2-1	once	TRBV14	TGTGCCAGCAGCCAAAACTTTCACAATGAGCAGTTCTTC	CASSQNFHNEQFF
NA	TRBJ2-3	NA	TRBV7-8	TGTGCCAGCAGCCGTCGACTAGTGTCAGATACGCAGTATTTT	CASSRRLVSDTQYF
NA	TRBJ2-1	once	TRBV21-1	TGTGCCAGCAGCAAAGGGGAGGGGGCGCGGTACAATGAGCAGTTCTTC	CASSKGEGARYNEQFF
TRBD1	TRBJ1-5	NA	TRBV28	TGTGCCAGCAGTCTTAATTACCCGGGACAGGGGTCATATAGCAATCAGCCCCAGCATTTT	CASSLNYPGQGSYSNQPQHF
NA	TRBJ1-2	NA	TRBV6-1	TGTGCCAGCAGTGATCGGAACTATGGCTACACCTTC	CASSDRNYGYTF
NA	TRBJ2-3	NA	TRBV7-3	TGTGCCAGCAGCTTAACGACTTGGGATACGCAGTATTTT	CASSLTTWDTQYF
TRBD1	TRBJ2-1	NA	TRBV7-6	TGTGCCAGCAGTCCCGCGGGAAGGGACAGGGGTTACAATGAGCAGTTCTTC	CASSPAGRDRGYNEQFF
NA	TRBJ1-5	NA	TRBV6-1	TGTGCCAGCAGTGAAGGGACGGCTAGCAATCAGCCCCAGCATTTT	CASSEGTASNQPQHF
TRBD2	TRBJ2-7	NA	TRBV11-2	TGTGCCAGTAGCGGGAGTCCCTACGAGCAGTACTTC	CASSGSPYEQYF
TRBD2	TRBJ2-7	NA	TRBV28	TGTGCCAGCAGTCCCACGCCGACTAGCGGGAGGTTCGGCGAGCAGTACTTC	CASSPTPTSGRFGEQYF
NA	TRBJ2-1	NA	TRBV28	TGTGCCAGCGGACGAGGGGCTCAGCAGTTCTTC	CASGRGAQQFF
NA	TRBJ2-1	once	TRBV28	TGTGCCAGCAGTTTATCCTATGACAATGAGCAGTTCTTC	CASSLSYDNEQFF
TRBD2	TRBJ2-2	NA	TRBV5-1	TGCGCCAGCAGCCGACTAGCGTCGGACACCGGGGAGCTGTTTTTT	CASSRLASDTGELFF
NA	TRBJ1-4	NA	TRBV28	TGTGCCAGCAGTTTAAGGATGCCCCATGAAAAACTGTTTTTT	CASSLRMPHEKLFF
TRBD2	TRBJ2-7	once	TRBV28	TGTGCCAGCAGTAGAGGGAGGGCCATCCACGAGCAGTACTTC	CASSRGRAIHEQYF
TRBD1	TRBJ1-1	NA	TRBV11-3	TGTGCCAGCAGCCCAGGGGGCTCGAACACTGAAGCTTTCTTT	CASSPGGSNTEAFF
NA	TRBJ1-5	NA	TRBV28	TGTGCCAGCAGTTTGGCCGGGTATAGCAATCAGCCCCAGCATTTT	CASSLAGYSNQPQHF
NA	TRBJ2-3	NA	TRBV28	TGTGCCAGCAGTTCCCCCGGCCGAGACCCTAGGTATACGCAGTATTTT	CASSSPGRDPRYTQYF
NA	TRBJ2-7	NA	TRBV28	TGTGCCAGCAGTTTTATGGGAAAAGGACCGAGTGAGCAGTACTTC	CASSFMGKGPSEQYF